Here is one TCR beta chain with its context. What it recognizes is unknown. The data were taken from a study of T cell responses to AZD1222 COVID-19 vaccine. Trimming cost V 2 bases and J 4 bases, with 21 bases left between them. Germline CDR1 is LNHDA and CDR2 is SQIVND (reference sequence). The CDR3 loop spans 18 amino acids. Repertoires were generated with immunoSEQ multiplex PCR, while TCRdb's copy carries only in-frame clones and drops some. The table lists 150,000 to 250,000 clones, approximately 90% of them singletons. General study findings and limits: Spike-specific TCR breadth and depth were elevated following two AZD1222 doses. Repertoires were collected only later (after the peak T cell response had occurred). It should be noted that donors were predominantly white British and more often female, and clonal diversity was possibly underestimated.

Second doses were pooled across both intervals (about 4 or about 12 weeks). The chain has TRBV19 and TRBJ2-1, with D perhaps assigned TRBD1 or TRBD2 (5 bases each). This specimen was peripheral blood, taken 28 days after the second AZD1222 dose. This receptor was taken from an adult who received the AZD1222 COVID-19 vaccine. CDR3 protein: CASSIFGGVVGEYNEQFF. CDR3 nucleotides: TGTGCCAGTAGTATATTTGGGGGAGTAGTAGGGGAATACAATGAGCAGTTCTTC.